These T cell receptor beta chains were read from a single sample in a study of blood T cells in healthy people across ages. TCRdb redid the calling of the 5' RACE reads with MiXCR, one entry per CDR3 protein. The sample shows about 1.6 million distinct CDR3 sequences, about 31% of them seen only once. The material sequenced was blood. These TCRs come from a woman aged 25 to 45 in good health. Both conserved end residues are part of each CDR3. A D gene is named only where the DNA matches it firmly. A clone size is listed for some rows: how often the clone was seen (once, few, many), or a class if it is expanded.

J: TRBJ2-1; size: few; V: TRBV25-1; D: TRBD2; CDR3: CASLAGLDYNEQFF; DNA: TGTGCCAGCCTAGCGGGCCTAGACTACAATGAGCAGTTCTTC
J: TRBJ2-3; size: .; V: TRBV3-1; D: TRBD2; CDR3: CASSPRPGLAGTDTQYF; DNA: TGTGCCAGCAGCCCCCGCCCAGGACTAGCGGGCACAGATACGCAGTATTTT
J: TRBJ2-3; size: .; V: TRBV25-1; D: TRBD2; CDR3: CASSASSGGAQGTQYF; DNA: TGTGCCAGCAGTGCTTCTAGCGGGGGGGCCCAAGGTACGCAGTATTTT
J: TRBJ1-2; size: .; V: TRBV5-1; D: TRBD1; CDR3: CASSFWTGGGYTF; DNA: TGCGCCAGCAGCTTCTGGACAGGGGGTGGCTACACCTTC
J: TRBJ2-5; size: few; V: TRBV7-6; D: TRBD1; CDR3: CASSPGTGREETQYF; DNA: TGTGCCAGCAGCCCAGGGACAGGGAGGGAAGAGACCCAGTACTTC
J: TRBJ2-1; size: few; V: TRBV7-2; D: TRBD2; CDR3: CASSFSGSFYNEQFF; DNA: TGTGCCAGCAGTTTTAGCGGGAGTTTCTACAATGAGCAGTTCTTC
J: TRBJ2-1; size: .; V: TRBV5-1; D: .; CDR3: CASSLQGLMLNEQFF; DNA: TGCGCCAGCAGCTTGCAGGGGTTAATGTTGAATGAGCAGTTCTTC
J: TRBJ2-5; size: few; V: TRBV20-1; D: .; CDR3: CSASGTARETQYF; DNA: TGCAGTGCTTCTGGGACCGCCAGGGAGACCCAGTACTTC
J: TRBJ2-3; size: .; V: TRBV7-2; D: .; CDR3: CASTPTLWGDTQYF; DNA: TGTGCCAGCACCCCCACTCTCTGGGGAGATACGCAGTATTTT
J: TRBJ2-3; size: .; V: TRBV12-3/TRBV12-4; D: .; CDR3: CASSPVGGRPGTDTQYF; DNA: TGTGCCAGCAGTCCGGTTGGAGGACGACCTGGCACAGATACGCAGTATTTT
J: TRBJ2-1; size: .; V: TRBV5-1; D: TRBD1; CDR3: CASRSGTGIYNEQFF; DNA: TGCGCCAGCAGAAGTGGGACAGGGATCTACAATGAGCAGTTCTTC
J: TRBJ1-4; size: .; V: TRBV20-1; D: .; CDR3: CSAMGEIREKLFF; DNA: TGCAGTGCTATGGGTGAAATCCGGGAAAAACTGTTTTTT
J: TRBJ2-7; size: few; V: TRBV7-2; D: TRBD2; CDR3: CASSLRDYYNEQYF; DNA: TGTGCCAGCAGCCTACGGGACTACTACAATGAGCAGTACTTC
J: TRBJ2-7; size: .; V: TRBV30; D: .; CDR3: CAWGPQSYEQYF; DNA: TGTGCCTGGGGGCCTCAATCCTACGAGCAGTACTTC
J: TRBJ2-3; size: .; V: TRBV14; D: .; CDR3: CASRNSGTDTQYF; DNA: TGTGCCAGCAGAAACTCAGGGACAGATACGCAGTATTTT
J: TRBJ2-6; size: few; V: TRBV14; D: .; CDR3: CASSPGGTTLANVLTF; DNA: TGTGCCAGCAGCCCTGGGGGGACAACTCTGGCCAACGTCCTGACTTTC
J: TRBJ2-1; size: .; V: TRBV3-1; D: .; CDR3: CASSQTTQQFF; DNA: TGTGCCAGCAGCCAAACGACGCAGCAGTTCTTC
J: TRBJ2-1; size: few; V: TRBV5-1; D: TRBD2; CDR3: CASSLGAGGPHNEQFF; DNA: TGCGCCAGCAGCTTGGGAGCGGGAGGGCCTCACAATGAGCAGTTCTTC
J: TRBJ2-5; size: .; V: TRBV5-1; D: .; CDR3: CASSFRADQGTQYF; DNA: TGCGCCAGCAGCTTTCGGGCTGACCAGGGGACCCAGTACTTC
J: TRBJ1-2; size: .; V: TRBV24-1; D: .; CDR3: CATSDHVGGGYTF; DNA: TGTGCCACCAGTGATCACGTAGGAGGTGGCTACACCTTC
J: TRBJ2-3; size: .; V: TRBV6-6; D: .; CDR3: CASNRLAATDTQYF; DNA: TGTGCCAGCAACAGGCTAGCTGCCACAGATACGCAGTATTTT